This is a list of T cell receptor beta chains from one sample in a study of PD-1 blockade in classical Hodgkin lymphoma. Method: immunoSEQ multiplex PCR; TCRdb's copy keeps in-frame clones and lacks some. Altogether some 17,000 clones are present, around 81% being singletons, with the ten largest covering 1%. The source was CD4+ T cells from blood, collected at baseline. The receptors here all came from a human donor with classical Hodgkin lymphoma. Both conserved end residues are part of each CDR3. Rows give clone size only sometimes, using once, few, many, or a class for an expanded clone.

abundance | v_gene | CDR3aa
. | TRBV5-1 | CASSLRGEYNEQFF
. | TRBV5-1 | CASSKESHDEQYF
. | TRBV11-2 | CASSLQGFENTIYF
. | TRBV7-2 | CASSFRPGDEQFF
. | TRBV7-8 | CASSYVGTLLNIQYF
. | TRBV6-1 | CASSDEGGETQYF
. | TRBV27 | CASRADREPYGYTF
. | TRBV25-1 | CASSPHASGVTDTQYF
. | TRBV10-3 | CATRPRGGDGPQETQYF
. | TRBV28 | CASSDAGVGTDTQYF
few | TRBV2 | CASSLAETQYF
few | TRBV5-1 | CASSLTGTAPGGGYTF
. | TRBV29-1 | CSVTGTSFEQFF
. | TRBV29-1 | CSVASGGTVRETQYF
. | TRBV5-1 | CASSLGLGLDTGELFF
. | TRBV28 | CASKLRDRVVGYTF
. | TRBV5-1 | CASSFGTSGRWGTDTQYF
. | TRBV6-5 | CASSGDRTYNEQFF
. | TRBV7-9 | CASSLGIEVKELFF
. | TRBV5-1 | CASSLGSSGSGNEQFF